This TCR beta chain was observed in a study of PD-L1 blockade in urothelial cancer. The overall study: Chemotherapy regimens numbering 0 to 3 had been given to patients.

After removal of 5 bases from V and 6 bases from J, the junction contained 4 bases not matched to a gene. Germline-derived CDR1 and CDR2 are SGHTA and FQGTGA. This CDR3 spans 15 amino acids. Time point indicated: pretreatment peripheral blood. TCRdb's table, derived via immunoSEQ multiplex PCR, lists solely in-frame clones and lacks some. Of approximately 45,000 clones listed, 82% are singletons. The sequences come from PBMCs, collected around atezolizumab (anti-PD-L1) treatment. The chain carries TRBV7-3 and TRBJ2-1; TRBD2 matches at 13 bases. This clonotype originated in a man between 50 and 59 years old with urothelial cancer. The CDR3 reads CASSTWTSGSNEQFF. CDR3 sequence (DNA): TGTGCCAGCAGCACCTGGACTAGCGGGAGCAATGAGCAGTTCTTC. The full variable domain, in which reference TRBV7-3 and TRBJ2-1 provide the parts outside the CDR3, is GAGVSQTPSNKVTEKGKYVELRCDPISGHTALYWYRQSLGQGPEFLIYFQGTGAADDSGLPNDRFFAVRPEGSVSTLKIQRTERGDSAVYLCASSTWTSGSNEQFFGPGTRLTVL.